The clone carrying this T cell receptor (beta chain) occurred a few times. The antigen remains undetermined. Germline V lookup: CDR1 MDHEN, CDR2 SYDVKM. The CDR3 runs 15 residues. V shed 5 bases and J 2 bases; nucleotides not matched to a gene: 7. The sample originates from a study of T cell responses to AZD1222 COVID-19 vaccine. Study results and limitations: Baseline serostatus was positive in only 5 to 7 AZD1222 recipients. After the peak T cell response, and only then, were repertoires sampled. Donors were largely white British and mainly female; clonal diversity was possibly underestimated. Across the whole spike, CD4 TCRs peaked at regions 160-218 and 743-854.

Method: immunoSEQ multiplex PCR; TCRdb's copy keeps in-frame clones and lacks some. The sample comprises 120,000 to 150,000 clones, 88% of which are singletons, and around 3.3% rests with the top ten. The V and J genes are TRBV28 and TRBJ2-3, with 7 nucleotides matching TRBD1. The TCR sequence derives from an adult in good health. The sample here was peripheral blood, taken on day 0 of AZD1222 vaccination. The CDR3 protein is CASSRDRTSTDTQYF. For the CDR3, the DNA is TGTGCCAGCAGTCGGGACAGAACTTCCACAGATACGCAGTATTTT.